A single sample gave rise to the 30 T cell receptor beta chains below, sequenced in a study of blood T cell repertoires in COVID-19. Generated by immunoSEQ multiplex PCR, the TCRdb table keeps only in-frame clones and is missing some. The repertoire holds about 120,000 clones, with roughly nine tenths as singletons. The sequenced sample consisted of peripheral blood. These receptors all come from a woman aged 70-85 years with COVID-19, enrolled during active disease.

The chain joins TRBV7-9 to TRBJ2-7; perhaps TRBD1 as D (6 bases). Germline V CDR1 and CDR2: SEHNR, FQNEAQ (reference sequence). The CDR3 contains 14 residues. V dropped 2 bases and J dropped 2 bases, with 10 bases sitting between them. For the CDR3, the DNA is TGTGCCAGCAGCTTAACACAGGGCGCCTACGAGCAGTACTTC. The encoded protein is CASSLTQGAYEQYF.

CDR3 region: CASSLRVLSEKLFF. DNA for the CDR3: TGTGCCAGCAGTTTGAGGGTTTTGAGTGAAAAACTGTTTTTT. The rearrangement links TRBV28 to TRBJ1-4; no clear D gene. CDR3 size: 14 residues. Trimming removed 3 bases from V and 7 bases from J, with 12 bases in between. CDR1 is MDHEN, CDR2 SYDVKM, per germline. The full variable domain, in which reference TRBV28 and TRBJ1-4 provide the parts outside the CDR3, is DVKVTQSSRYLVKRTGEKVFLECVQDMDHENMFWYRQDPGLGLRLIYFSYDVKMKEKGDIPEGYSVSREKKERFSLILESASTNQTSMYLCASSLRVLSEKLFFGSGTQLSVL.

The CDR3 bases are TGTGCCAGCAGCTTCACAGGGAGTTATGGCTACACCTTC. This codes for CASSFTGSYGYTF. The V and J genes are TRBV7-9 and TRBJ1-2; possibly TRBD1 for D (6 bases). The CDR3 is made up of 13 amino acids. Germline V gives CDR1 SEHNR, CDR2 FQNEAQ (reference sequence). Trimming pared 3 bases from V and 5 bases from J, leaving 10 bases between.

This CDR3 is CASSLFDRDYGYTF. DNA of the CDR3: TGTGCCAGCAGTCTTTTTGACAGGGACTATGGCTACACCTTC. This chain connects TRBV28 to TRBJ1-2; 7 bases match TRBD1. V was clipped by 5 bases and J by 3 bases; unmatched bases: 6. Looked up from germline, CDR1 is MDHEN and CDR2 is SYDVKM. This CDR3 has 14 residues.

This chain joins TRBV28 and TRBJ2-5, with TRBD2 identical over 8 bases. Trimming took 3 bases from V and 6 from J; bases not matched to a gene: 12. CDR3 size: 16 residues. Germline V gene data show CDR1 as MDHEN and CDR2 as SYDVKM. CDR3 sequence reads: CASSLEGGGSGKTQYF. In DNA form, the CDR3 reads TGTGCCAGCAGTTTGGAAGGCGGGGGGTCCGGAAAGACCCAGTACTTC.

This CDR3 is CASSYESSETQYF. The CDR3 region has the DNA TGTGCCAGCAGTTACGAGTCGTCGGAGACCCAGTACTTC. The rearrangement links TRBV6-5 to TRBJ2-5; D is undetermined. This CDR3 is built from 13 residues. V lost 2 bases and J lost 5, with 9 bases in between. Germline V gene data show CDR1 as MNHEY and CDR2 as SVGAGI.

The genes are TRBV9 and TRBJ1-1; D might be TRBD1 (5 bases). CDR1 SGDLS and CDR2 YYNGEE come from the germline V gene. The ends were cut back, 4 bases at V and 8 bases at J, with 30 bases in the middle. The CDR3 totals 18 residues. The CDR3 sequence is CASSPSRGRGTGGGEAFF. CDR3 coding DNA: TGTGCCAGCAGCCCCAGTAGAGGGAGGGGAACCGGCGGCGGGGAAGCTTTCTTT.

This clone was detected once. The CDR3 sequence is CASSGGRGYGQPQHF. The DNA for the CDR3 is TGTGCCAGCAGTGGAGGCAGGGGGTACGGGCAGCCCCAGCATTTT. The genes are TRBV2 and TRBJ1-5; TRBD1 agrees at 7 bases. With V trimmed by 4 bases and J by 7 bases, 10 bases remained unmatched. Germline CDR1 SNHLY, CDR2 FYNNEI. This CDR3 is 15 amino acids long.

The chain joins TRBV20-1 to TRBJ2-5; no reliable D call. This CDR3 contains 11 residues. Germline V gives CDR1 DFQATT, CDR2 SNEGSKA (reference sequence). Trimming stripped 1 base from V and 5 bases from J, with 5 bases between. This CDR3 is CSARVGETQYF. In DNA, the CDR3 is TGCAGTGCTAGAGTCGGGGAGACCCAGTACTTC.

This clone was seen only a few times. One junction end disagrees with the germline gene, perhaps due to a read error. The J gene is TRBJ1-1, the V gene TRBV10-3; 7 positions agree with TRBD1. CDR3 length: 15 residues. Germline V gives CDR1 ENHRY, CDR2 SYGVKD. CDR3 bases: TGTGCCATCAGTGACCCGAAAACAGGGGAACCTGAGGCTTTCTTT. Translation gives CAISDPKTGEPEAFF.

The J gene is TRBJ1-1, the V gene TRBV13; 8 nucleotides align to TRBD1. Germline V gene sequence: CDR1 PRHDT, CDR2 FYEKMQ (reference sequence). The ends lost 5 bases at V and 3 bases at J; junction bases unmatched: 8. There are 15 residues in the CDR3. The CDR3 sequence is CASSRRMTGDTEAFF. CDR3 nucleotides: TGTGCCAGCAGCCGAAGGATGACAGGGGACACTGAAGCTTTCTTT.

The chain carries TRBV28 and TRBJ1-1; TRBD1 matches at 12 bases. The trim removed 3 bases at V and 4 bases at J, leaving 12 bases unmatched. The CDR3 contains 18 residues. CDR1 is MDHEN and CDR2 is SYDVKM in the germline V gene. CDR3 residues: CASSFVGGDRGPGTEAFF. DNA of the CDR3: TGTGCCAGCAGTTTTGTCGGAGGGGACAGGGGGCCGGGCACTGAAGCTTTCTTT.

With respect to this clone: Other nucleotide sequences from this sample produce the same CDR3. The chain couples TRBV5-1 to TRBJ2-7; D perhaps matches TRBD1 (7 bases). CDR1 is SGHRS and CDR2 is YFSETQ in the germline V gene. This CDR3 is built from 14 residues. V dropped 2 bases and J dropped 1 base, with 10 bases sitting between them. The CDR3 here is CASSFSGGSYEQYF. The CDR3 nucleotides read TGCGCCAGCAGCTTCTCAGGGGGGTCCTACGAGCAGTACTTC.

The CDR3 DNA follows: TGTGCCAGCAGTCAAGACAGGGCGCAAGGAGAGACCCAGTACTTC. Its protein product is CASSQDRAQGETQYF. The chain has TRBV2 and TRBJ2-5; 7 positions agree with TRBD1. CDR3 size: 15 residues. The V gene's germline CDR1 is SNHLY and CDR2 FYNNEI. Trimming at V came to 5 bases and at J to 4 bases, leaving 10 bases not matched to a gene.

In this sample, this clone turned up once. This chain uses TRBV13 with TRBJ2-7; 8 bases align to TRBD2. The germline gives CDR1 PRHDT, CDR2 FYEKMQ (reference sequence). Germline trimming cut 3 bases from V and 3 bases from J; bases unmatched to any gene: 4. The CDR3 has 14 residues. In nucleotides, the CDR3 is TGTGCCAGCAGCTTCAGCGGGGGTGTCTACGAGCAGTACTTC. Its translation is CASSFSGGVYEQYF.

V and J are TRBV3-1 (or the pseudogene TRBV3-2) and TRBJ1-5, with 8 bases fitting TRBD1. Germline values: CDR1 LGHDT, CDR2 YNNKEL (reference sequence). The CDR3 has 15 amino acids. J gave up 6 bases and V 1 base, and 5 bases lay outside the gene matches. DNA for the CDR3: TGTGCCAGCAGCCAAGCCCCAGGGGGCGGTCAGCCCCAGCATTTT. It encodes CASSQAPGGGQPQHF.

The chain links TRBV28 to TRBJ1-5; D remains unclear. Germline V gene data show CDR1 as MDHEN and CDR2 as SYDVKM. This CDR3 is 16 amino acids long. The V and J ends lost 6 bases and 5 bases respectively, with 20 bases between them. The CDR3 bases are TGTGCCAGCAGAACTGAATTTGGAGGGTTCGATCAGCCCCAGCATTTT. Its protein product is CASRTEFGGFDQPQHF.

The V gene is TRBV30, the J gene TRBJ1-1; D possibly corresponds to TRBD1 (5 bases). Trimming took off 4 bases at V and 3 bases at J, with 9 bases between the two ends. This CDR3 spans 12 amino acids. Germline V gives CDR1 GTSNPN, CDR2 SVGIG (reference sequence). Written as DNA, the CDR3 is TGTGCCTGGACACAGGATGACACTGAAGCTTTCTTT. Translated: CAWTQDDTEAFF.

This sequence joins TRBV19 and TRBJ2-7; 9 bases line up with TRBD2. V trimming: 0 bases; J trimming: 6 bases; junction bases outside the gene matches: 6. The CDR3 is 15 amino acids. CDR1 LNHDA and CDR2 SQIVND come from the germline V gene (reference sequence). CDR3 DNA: TGTGCCAGTAGTATAGAGGCTAGCGGGGTCCTCGAGCAGTACTTC. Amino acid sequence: CASSIEASGVLEQYF.

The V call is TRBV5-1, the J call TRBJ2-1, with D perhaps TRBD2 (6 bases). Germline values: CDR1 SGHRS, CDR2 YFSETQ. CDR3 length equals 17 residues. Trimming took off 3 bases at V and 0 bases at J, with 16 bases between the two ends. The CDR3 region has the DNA TGCGCCAGCAGCTCGGTAATCCGGGACTTCTCCTACAATGAGCAGTTCTTC. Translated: CASSSVIRDFSYNEQFF.

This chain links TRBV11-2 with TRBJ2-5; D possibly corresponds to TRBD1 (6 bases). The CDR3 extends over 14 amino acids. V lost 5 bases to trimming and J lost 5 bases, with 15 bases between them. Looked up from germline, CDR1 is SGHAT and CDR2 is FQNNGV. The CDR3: CASSKDRLSETQYF. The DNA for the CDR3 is TGTGCCAGCAGCAAGGACAGACTCAGCGAGACCCAGTACTTC.

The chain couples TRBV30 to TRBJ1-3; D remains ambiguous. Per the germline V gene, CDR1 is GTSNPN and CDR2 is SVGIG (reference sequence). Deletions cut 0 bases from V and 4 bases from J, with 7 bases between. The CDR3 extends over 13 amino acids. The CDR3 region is CAWSVDIGNTIYF. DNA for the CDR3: TGTGCCTGGAGTGTAGACATCGGAAACACCATATATTTT.

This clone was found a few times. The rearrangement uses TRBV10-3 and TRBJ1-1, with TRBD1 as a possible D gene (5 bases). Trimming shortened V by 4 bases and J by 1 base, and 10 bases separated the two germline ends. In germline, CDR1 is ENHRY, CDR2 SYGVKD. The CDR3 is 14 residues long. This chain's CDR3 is CAISVGGPNTEAFF. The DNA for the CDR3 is TGTGCCATCAGTGTGGGGGGACCGAACACTGAAGCTTTCTTT.

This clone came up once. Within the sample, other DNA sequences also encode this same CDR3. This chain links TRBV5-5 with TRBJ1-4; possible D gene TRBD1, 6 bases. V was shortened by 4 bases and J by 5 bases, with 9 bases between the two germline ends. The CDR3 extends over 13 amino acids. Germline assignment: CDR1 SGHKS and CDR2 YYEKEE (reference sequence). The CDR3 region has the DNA TGTGCCAGCAGCCTCAGGGGAAATGAAAAACTGTTTTTT. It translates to CASSLRGNEKLFF.

CDR3: CASSAGAKNIQYF. The CDR3, as DNA: TGTGCCAGCTCGGCGGGGGCCAAAAACATTCAGTACTTC. The chain uses TRBV18 and TRBJ2-4; perhaps TRBD2 as D (6 bases). V dropped 6 bases and J dropped 1 base, with 7 bases sitting between them. Germline CDR1 reads KGHSH; CDR2 reads LQKENI. The CDR3 runs 13 residues.

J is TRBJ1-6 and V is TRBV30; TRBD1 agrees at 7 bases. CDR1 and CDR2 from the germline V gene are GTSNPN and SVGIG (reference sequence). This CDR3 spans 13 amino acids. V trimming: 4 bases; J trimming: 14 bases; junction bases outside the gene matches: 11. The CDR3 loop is CAWKEDRSKTLHF. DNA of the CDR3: TGTGCCTGGAAGGAGGACAGGTCAAAAACCCTCCACTTT.

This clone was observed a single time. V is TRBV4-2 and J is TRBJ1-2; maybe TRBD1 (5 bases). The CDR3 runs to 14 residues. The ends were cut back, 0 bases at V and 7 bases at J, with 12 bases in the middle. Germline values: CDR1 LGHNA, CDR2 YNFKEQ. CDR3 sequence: CASSQEGQGGGYTF. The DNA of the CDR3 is TGTGCCAGCAGCCAAGAGGGGCAGGGCGGTGGCTACACCTTC.

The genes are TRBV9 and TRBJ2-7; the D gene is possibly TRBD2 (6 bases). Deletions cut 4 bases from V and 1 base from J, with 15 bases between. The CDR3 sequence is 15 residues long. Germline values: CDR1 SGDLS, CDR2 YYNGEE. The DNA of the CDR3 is TGTGCCAGCAGCCCGAGGGCACTAGCTTCCTACGAGCAGTACTTC. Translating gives CASSPRALASYEQYF.

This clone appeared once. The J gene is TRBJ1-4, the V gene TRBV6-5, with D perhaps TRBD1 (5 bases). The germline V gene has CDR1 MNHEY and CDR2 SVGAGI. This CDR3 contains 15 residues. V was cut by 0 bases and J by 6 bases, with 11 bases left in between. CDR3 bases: TGTGCCAGCAGTTACTCCCCAGGGAACGATGAAAAACTGTTTTTT. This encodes CASSYSPGNDEKLFF.

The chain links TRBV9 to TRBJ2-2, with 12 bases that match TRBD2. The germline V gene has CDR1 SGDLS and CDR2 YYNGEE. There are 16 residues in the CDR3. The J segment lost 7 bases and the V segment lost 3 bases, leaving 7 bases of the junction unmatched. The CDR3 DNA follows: TGTGCCAGCAGCGCGGGACTAGCGGGCCCCGGCGGGGAGCTGTTTTTT. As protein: CASSAGLAGPGGELFF.